Listed below are T cell receptor beta chains from one sample, sequenced in a study of spatial heterogeneity in lung cancer. TCRdb processed the 5' RACE reads anew with MiXCR; each CDR3 protein has one entry. The top ten clones hold 20% to 25% of a sample with about 120,000 distinct CDR3 sequences, 9.5% to 14% of them seen once. Here the sequenced sample was PBMCs, taken at follow-up. These TCRs come from a female donor with early-stage non-small cell lung cancer. The CDR3 runs from the conserved cysteine through the conserved F or W. Fields, in order: V gene, J gene, clone size, D gene, CDR3 protein, CDR3 DNA. D genes are given only for firm matches. Size tells how often a clone was seen (once, few, many) or the class of an expanded clone, and some rows leave it out.

V: TRBV7-9; J: TRBJ1-1; size: many; D: .; CDR3: CASSGRWGNTEAFF; DNA: TGTGCCAGCAGCGGTAGGTGGGGGAACACTGAAGCTTTCTTT
V: TRBV24-1; J: TRBJ1-5; size: few; D: TRBD1; CDR3: CATQGFDQPQHF; DNA: TGTGCCACACAGGGGTTTGATCAGCCCCAGCATTTT
V: TRBV20-1; J: TRBJ1-1; size: .; D: .; CDR3: CSARDQAFF; DNA: TGCAGTGCTAGAGATCAAGCTTTCTTT
V: TRBV27; J: TRBJ2-1; size: .; D: TRBD2; CDR3: CASSLREGNEQFF; DNA: TGTGCCAGCAGTTTAAGGGAGGGCAATGAGCAGTTCTTC
V: TRBV20-1; J: TRBJ1-1; size: .; D: TRBD1; CDR3: CSVQGDTEAFF; DNA: TGCAGTGTCCAGGGGGACACTGAAGCTTTCTTT
V: TRBV9; J: TRBJ1-3; size: .; D: TRBD1; CDR3: CASSDDRDLSGNTIYF; DNA: TGTGCCAGCAGCGACGACAGGGACCTCTCTGGAAACACCATATATTTT
V: TRBV6-1; J: TRBJ2-6; size: .; D: .; CDR3: CASSVSGAGANVLTF; DNA: TGTGCCAGCAGTGTATCCGGGGCTGGGGCCAACGTCCTGACTTTC
V: TRBV18; J: TRBJ2-2; size: few; D: .; CDR3: CASSPNTQAGTGELFF; DNA: TGTGCCAGCTCACCAAATACGCAGGCGGGCACCGGGGAGCTGTTTTTT
V: TRBV28; J: TRBJ2-3; size: .; D: .; CDR3: CASSLGPHTDTQYF; DNA: TGTGCCAGCAGTTTGGGGCCGCACACAGATACGCAGTATTTT
V: TRBV30; J: TRBJ1-2; size: .; D: .; CDR3: CAWTTLLVGYGYTF; DNA: TGTGCCTGGACCACCTTACTTGTTGGCTATGGCTACACCTTC
V: TRBV6-2/TRBV6-3; J: TRBJ2-1; size: .; D: TRBD2; CDR3: CASSLRTSGPTHLFF; DNA: TGTGCCAGCAGTTTAAGGACTAGCGGGCCGACCCACCTGTTCTTC
V: TRBV10-3; J: TRBJ1-1; size: few; D: .; CDR3: CAIRVGAELNTEAFF; DNA: TGTGCCATCAGGGTCGGCGCCGAATTGAACACTGAAGCTTTCTTT
V: TRBV27; J: TRBJ1-6; size: .; D: .; CDR3: CASSFRRTDNSPLHF; DNA: TGTGCCAGCAGTTTTAGACGAACCGATAATTCACCCCTCCACTTT
V: TRBV27; J: TRBJ2-1; size: .; D: .; CDR3: CASSLSTSWDNEQFF; DNA: TGTGCCAGCAGTTTATCAACCTCCTGGGACAATGAGCAGTTCTTC
V: TRBV20-1; J: TRBJ1-4; size: .; D: .; CDR3: CSAAVMEKLFF; DNA: TGCAGTGCTGCCGTTATGGAAAAACTGTTTTTT
V: TRBV12-3/TRBV12-4; J: TRBJ1-5; size: many; D: .; CDR3: CASSFRAYNQPQHF; DNA: TGTGCCAGCAGTTTTCGAGCCTACAATCAGCCCCAGCATTTT
V: TRBV6-1; J: TRBJ2-3; size: few; D: .; CDR3: CASSADYTDTQYF; DNA: TGTGCCAGCAGTGCTGACTACACAGATACGCAGTATTTT
V: TRBV28; J: TRBJ2-7; size: few; D: .; CDR3: CASSRLANEQYF; DNA: TGTGCCAGCAGTCGCCTGGCAAACGAGCAGTACTTC
V: TRBV20-1; J: TRBJ2-1; size: .; D: .; CDR3: CSARDRRSHLNEQFF; DNA: TGCAGTGCTAGAGACCGCAGATCCCACCTCAATGAGCAGTTCTTC
V: TRBV29-1; J: TRBJ2-6; size: .; D: TRBD2; CDR3: CSVDVAGASGANVLTF; DNA: TGCAGCGTTGATGTCGCGGGAGCGTCTGGGGCCAACGTCCTGACTTTC
V: TRBV29-1; J: TRBJ1-1; size: many; D: TRBD1; CDR3: CSARTQGAGNTEAFF; DNA: TGCAGCGCCAGAACACAGGGGGCAGGTAACACTGAAGCTTTCTTT
V: TRBV7-3; J: TRBJ2-2; size: many; D: .; CDR3: CASSPLTGEGGELFF; DNA: TGTGCCAGCAGCCCTCTAACGGGAGAAGGAGGGGAGCTGTTTTTT
V: TRBV7-2; J: TRBJ1-1; size: few; D: .; CDR3: CASSGVQGLTEAFF; DNA: TGTGCCAGCAGTGGGGTGCAGGGGTTGACTGAAGCTTTCTTT
V: TRBV28; J: TRBJ2-7; size: few; D: .; CDR3: CASSQALGSYEQYF; DNA: TGTGCCAGCAGTCAAGCTCTAGGGTCCTACGAGCAGTACTTC
V: TRBV27; J: TRBJ2-7; size: few; D: TRBD1; CDR3: CASRPPQGAYEQYF; DNA: TGTGCCAGCAGACCCCCACAGGGGGCCTACGAGCAGTACTTC
V: TRBV28; J: TRBJ2-5; size: few; D: .; CDR3: CASSLVHAETQYF; DNA: TGTGCCAGCAGTTTAGTACACGCGGAGACCCAGTACTTC
V: TRBV7-9; J: TRBJ1-1; size: many; D: .; CDR3: CASSYLNTEAFF; DNA: TGTGCCAGCAGCTATCTTAACACTGAAGCTTTCTTT
V: TRBV19; J: TRBJ1-5; size: few; D: .; CDR3: CASSIGLRNNQPQHF; DNA: TGTGCCAGTAGTATAGGTCTACGGAACAATCAGCCCCAGCATTTT
V: TRBV9; J: TRBJ2-3; size: .; D: TRBD2; CDR3: CASSVAGGPRDTQYF; DNA: TGTGCCAGCAGCGTAGCGGGAGGGCCTAGAGATACGCAGTATTTT
V: TRBV6-2/TRBV6-3; J: TRBJ2-2; size: once; D: TRBD2; CDR3: CASSYLAGVTGELLF; DNA: TGTGCCAGCAGTTATCTAGCGGGAGTCACCGGGGAGCTGTTATTT
V: TRBV9; J: TRBJ2-1; size: many; D: .; CDR3: CASSILGGEQFF; DNA: TGTGCCAGCAGCATCCTGGGGGGTGAGCAGTTCTTC
V: TRBV11-2; J: TRBJ2-5; size: .; D: TRBD1; CDR3: CASIMGQGVQETQYF; DNA: TGTGCCAGCATCATGGGACAGGGGGTTCAAGAGACCCAGTACTTC
V: TRBV27; J: TRBJ2-1; size: many; D: TRBD1; CDR3: CASSYRGTYNEQFF; DNA: TGTGCCAGCAGTTACAGGGGTACCTACAATGAGCAGTTCTTC
V: TRBV5-1; J: TRBJ2-6; size: few; D: .; CDR3: CASSLTESGANVLTF; DNA: TGCGCCAGCAGCTTGACGGAGTCTGGGGCCAACGTCCTGACTTTC
V: TRBV28; J: TRBJ2-7; size: few; D: TRBD1; CDR3: CASSAGTGGFDEQYF; DNA: TGTGCCAGCAGTGCCGGGACAGGGGGGTTCGACGAGCAGTACTTC
V: TRBV6-6; J: TRBJ1-5; size: .; D: .; CDR3: CASSYAFNQPQHF; DNA: TGTGCCAGCAGTTACGCCTTCAATCAGCCCCAGCATTTT
V: TRBV12-3/TRBV12-4; J: TRBJ1-1; size: many; D: .; CDR3: CASSLGAAGASEAFF; DNA: TGTGCCAGCAGTTTAGGGGCAGCTGGAGCATCTGAAGCTTTCTTT
V: TRBV4-1; J: TRBJ1-1; size: many; D: .; CDR3: CASSGHLNALNTEAFF; DNA: TGCGCCAGCAGCGGCCACCTGAATGCCCTGAACACTGAAGCTTTCTTT
V: TRBV12-3/TRBV12-4; J: TRBJ2-7; size: many; D: TRBD2; CDR3: CASSLAGGNYEQYF; DNA: TGTGCCAGCAGTCTAGCGGGAGGCAACTACGAGCAGTACTTC
V: TRBV2; J: TRBJ2-3; size: .; D: .; CDR3: CASSEQLLGDTQYF; DNA: TGTGCCAGCAGTGAACAGTTGTTGGGAGATACGCAGTATTTT
V: TRBV27; J: TRBJ1-1; size: many; D: TRBD1; CDR3: CASSFRQGGTEAFF; DNA: TGTGCCAGCAGCTTTCGACAGGGCGGGACTGAAGCTTTCTTT
V: TRBV3-1; J: TRBJ1-3; size: few; D: .; CDR3: CASSQARGTAGSGNTIYF; DNA: TGTGCCAGCAGCCAAGCCCGAGGGACCGCTGGCTCTGGAAACACCATATATTTT
V: TRBV6-6; J: TRBJ2-2; size: .; D: .; CDR3: CASSYLDTGELFF; DNA: TGTGCCAGCAGTTACCTTGACACCGGGGAGCTGTTTTTT
V: TRBV15; J: TRBJ2-3; size: .; D: TRBD2; CDR3: CATSIAGGGDTQYF; DNA: TGTGCCACCAGCATAGCGGGAGGTGGAGATACGCAGTATTTT
V: TRBV5-5; J: TRBJ2-3; size: .; D: .; CDR3: CASSPSRLSTDTQYF; DNA: TGTGCCAGCAGCCCGAGTCGGCTTAGCACAGATACGCAGTATTTT
V: TRBV20-1; J: TRBJ2-6; size: .; D: .; CDR3: CSARDTTGANVLTF; DNA: TGCAGTGCTAGGGACACCACTGGGGCCAACGTCCTGACTTTC
V: TRBV7-2; J: TRBJ1-1; size: .; D: TRBD1; CDR3: CASSTRDSMRTEAFF; DNA: TGTGCCAGCAGCACACGGGACAGCATGAGGACTGAAGCTTTCTTT
V: TRBV7-9; J: TRBJ2-7; size: .; D: TRBD1; CDR3: CASSKDRGSYEQYF; DNA: TGTGCCAGCAGCAAGGACAGGGGTTCCTACGAGCAGTACTTC
V: TRBV5-1; J: TRBJ2-2; size: few; D: TRBD2; CDR3: CASSLPGLANTGELFF; DNA: TGCGCCAGCAGCTTGCCGGGACTAGCGAACACCGGGGAGCTGTTTTTT
V: TRBV27; J: TRBJ1-2; size: .; D: TRBD1; CDR3: CASAGGGAVSGYTF; DNA: TGTGCCTCCGCCGGAGGGGGCGCAGTAAGTGGCTACACCTTC